This TCR beta chain derives from a study of Graves' ophthalmopathy and Graves' hyperthyroidism listed by TCRdb under 2018. Context from the whole study: Peripheral blood was collected before any treatment was given, at the time of initial diagnosis. The study used signatures of the TCR beta repertoire to tell Graves' ophthalmopathy apart from Graves' hyperthyroidism and to predict which patients would progress to ophthalmopathy. In total, 135 blood samples were TCR-sequenced: approximately 42 ophthalmopathy, some 75 hyperthyroidism and roughly 17 hyperthyroidism-to-ophthalmopathy patients. To explore V-J signatures distinguishing ophthalmopathy from hyperthyroidism, a discovery set of under 110 patients (more than 40 ophthalmopathy, around 55 stable hyperthyroidism) was enrolled. An independent validation cohort was composed of 18 to 20 hyperthyroidism patients and more than 15 patients who later progressed from hyperthyroidism to ophthalmopathy. In roughly 6 hyperthyroidism patients, T-cell repertoires of thyroid tissue and blood were compared. Following sample collection, hyperthyroidism patients were given methimazole at a starting dose of 30 mg daily, and ophthalmopathy patients were given high-dose intravenous methylprednisolone. The 100 discovery patients were divided at random into training and test sets in a 7:3 ratio.

For repertoire sequencing, the TCR beta CDR3 regions were amplified from RNA transcripts. The first round of RT-PCR was done with HTBI primers and the Qiagen OneStep RT-PCR kit, and was followed by a second round of multiplex PCR, then size selection and purification. Libraries were sequenced on an Illumina HiSeq2000 using paired-end 100 bp reads. Processing in the source paper ran as follows. SOAPnuke was used to process the reads, throwing out any read that had adapters, had uncalled bases, had a mean Phred below 15, or lacked an exact constant-primer or identifier match. High-quality paired reads were merged with COPE v1.2.5. Clonotypes were defined as unique nucleotide sequences and were aligned to IMGT TRB V, D and J references using MiTCR v1.1. Only V-J combinations with frequency above 0.0001 were analysed, covering 99% to 99.2% of repertoires. A TCR clonal expansion and chaos score per V-J combination was defined as the ratio of F50 clonal expansion to chaos observed in the TCRdist matrix. Welch's t-statistics and random forest were used to reduce features to approximately 13 V-J combinations, which were fed into a naive Bayes classifier. Thyroid-blood repertoire similarity was quantified with the Morisita-Horn index. TCRdb reprocessing: public reads trimmed at Q25 with fastp, clones called with MiXCR, in-frame beta chains kept. Under each unique CDR3 protein, matching rows form one entry showing the most common genes and DNA. The V and J calls, along with clone size, are taken from TCRdb and not from the paper's own processing. Across this sample there are about 500,000 distinct CDR3 sequences, with roughly an eighth seen only once. Together, the top ten hold 9.5% to 10% of the sample.

This clonotype occurred many times. What this receptor recognizes is not known. Nothing much larger sits one base from this clone, and base qualities are not available. Patients with ophthalmopathy had moderately to severely active disease, with a Clinical Activity Score of 3 or more, a NOSPECS grade of 4 or more, and a disease duration of less than 3 months. Patients were excluded if they had other autoimmune diseases, uncontrolled infections, pregnancy or lactation. Clinical symptoms, serum thyroxine, TRAb, thyroid ultrasound and orbital computed tomography formed the basis of the diagnosis. PBMCs were isolated from about 9 ml of fresh peripheral blood by Ficoll-Paque density gradient centrifugation. Total RNA was extracted using Trizol reagent, and RNA quality was checked on an Agilent 2100 Bioanalyzer. Summary of the overall study and its limitations: In validation, the model predicted ophthalmopathy progression with 55% to 71% sensitivity and roughly 72% specificity; about a dozen predicted patients were CT-confirmed with GO in a median of around 6 months. No statistical method was used to set the sample size in advance, and the investigators knew which group each participant was assigned to. Most expanded thyroid clonotypes with a frequency above 0.001 also appeared in blood, which suggests that blood repertoires may reflect the immune response in the thyroid. Ophthalmopathy was separated from stable hyperthyroidism by the 13-signature model with around 88% sensitivity and about 81% specificity in cross-validation and with 80%/75% in the test set.

The CDR3 spans 12 residues, from the cysteine through the phenylalanine. Only the CDR3 DNA stays, 36 bases, in frame from base 1. In the germline V gene, CDR1 corresponds to SGHTA and CDR2 to FQGNSA. At the junction V is shortened by 1 base and J by 14 bases, with 14 bases in between. Sequencing was carried out using blood. The TCR comes from a woman under 40 with Graves' ophthalmopathy. Donor details come from another sample of the same person, matched by shared clones. Recombination joined TRBV7-2 with TRBJ1-2, with TRBD1 perhaps the D gene, on 6 matching bases. The CDR3 protein is CASSLGGGAETF. Read as DNA, the sequence is TGTGCCAGCAGCTTAGGGGGGGGGGCCGAGACCTTC. The variable domain in full, with residues beyond the CDR3 obtained from the reference TRBV7-2 and TRBJ1-2 genes, is GAGVSQSPSNKVTEKGKDVELRCDPISGHTALYWYRQSLGQGLEFLIYFQGNSAPDKSGLPSDRFSAERTGGSVSTLTIQRTQQEDSAVYLCASSLGGGAETFGSGTRLTVV.